This T cell receptor (beta chain) was sequenced in a study of blood T cells in healthy people across ages. The V gene lost 8 bases and the J gene lost 5 bases, with 18 bases spanning the gap. This CDR3 region has 14 residues. Germline CDR1 and CDR2: SGHAT and FQDESV (reference sequence). Then a second PCR, running about 7 to 11 cycles, was carried out with a sample-barcoded 5' primer and a J-beta primer mix. In TCRdb, the 5' RACE reads were re-called with MiXCR into one record per CDR3 protein. The sample shows more than 800,000 distinct CDR3 sequences, 29% of them seen only once. Study-level findings and limits: Higher diversity, along with more naive CD4+ cells, distinguished long-lived donors from aged donors. For the donors, CMV status was unknown and possibly confounded expanded clonotype changes.

This clonotype was counted at least ten times. Its antigen is unidentified. The source material was blood. The chain joins TRBV11-1 to TRBJ2-5, with D unclear. This sequence was found in a woman aged 80 or older in good health. The CDR3 loop is CASRTVRQDETQYF. CDR3 nucleotide sequence: TGTGCCAGCCGTACAGTCCGGCAAGATGAGACCCAGTACTTC.